A single sample gave rise to the 30 T cell receptor beta chains below, sequenced in a study of CD8 T cells in Susac syndrome. With random hexamers, reverse transcription was performed on about 0.45 to 1 ug of RNA. One entry per CDR3 protein, called by TCRdb with MiXCR from the immunoSEQ multiplex PCR reads. The repertoire holds about 210,000 distinct CDR3 sequences, with 85% to 95% as singletons. The sequenced material came from CD4+ T cells from PBMCs. These receptors all stem from a human donor in good health.

The V gene is TRBV4-3, the J gene TRBJ1-2; D remains unclear. The length of the CDR3 is 16 residues. CDR1 LGHNA and CDR2 YSLEER come from the germline V gene. Trimming removed 0 bases from V and 3 bases from J, with 14 bases in between. The CDR3 spells CASSQEDGGGYYGYTF. The CDR3 DNA follows: TGCGCCAGCAGCCAAGAAGACGGCGGAGGCTACTATGGCTACACCTTC.

This clonotype was recorded once. The V gene is TRBV7-2, the J gene TRBJ2-7; no clear D gene. The CDR3 consists of 12 residues. Trimming cost V 6 bases and J 0 bases, with 6 bases left between them. Germline V lookup: CDR1 SGHTA, CDR2 FQGNSA. The CDR3 reads CASSGPSYEQYV. The CDR3 bases are TGTGCCAGCAGTGGACCCTCCTACGAGCAGTACGTC.

The rearrangement joins TRBV5-1 to TRBJ1-2, with D possibly being TRBD1 (6 bases). The germline V gene encodes CDR1 SGHRS and CDR2 YFSETQ. The CDR3 sequence is 16 residues long. With 3 bases removed from V and 4 bases from J, the gap between germline ends came to 19 bases. CDR3 region: CASSYSGGQLGYGYTF. In DNA form, the CDR3 reads TGCGCCAGCAGCTACTCCGGAGGACAGCTTGGCTATGGCTACACCTTC.

The V gene is TRBV20-1, the J gene TRBJ1-2; 10 bases map to TRBD1. This CDR3 has 16 amino acids. Losses at the gene ends were 3 bases for V and 1 base for J; bases not matched to a gene: 8. The V gene's germline CDR1 is DFQATT and CDR2 SNEGSKA (reference sequence). CDR3 coding DNA: TGCAGTGCTAGTGGGGACAGGGGTGGTTTTAACTATGGCTACACCTTC. This translates into CSASGDRGGFNYGYTF.

Comment on this clonotype: Relative to the germline gene, one junction end is altered; a read error may explain this. This chain uses TRBV5-1 with TRBJ1-1; 7 positions agree with TRBD1. The CDR3 has 16 amino acids. Germline-derived CDR1 and CDR2 are SGHRS and YFSETQ. The chain's CDR3 is CASSLVQGSPNAEAFF. The DNA of the CDR3 is TGCGCCAGCAGCTTGGTACAGGGGTCCCCGAACGCTGAAGCTTTCTTT.

The chain employs TRBV12-3 or TRBV12-4 and TRBJ1-5, with TRBD1 matching 8 bases. This CDR3 comprises 15 residues. V dropped 5 bases and J dropped 6; count of bases not matched to a gene: 9. For the CDR3, the DNA is TGTGCCAGCAGTGCCCAGGGGGCCTTAAGTCAGCCCCAGCATTTT. This sequence encodes CASSAQGALSQPQHF.

This clonotype was counted between two and nine times. The chain carries TRBV19 and TRBJ2-3, with D possibly being TRBD1 or TRBD2 (6 bases each). The V gene lost 3 bases and the J gene lost 1 base, with 11 bases spanning the gap. The length of the CDR3 is 15 residues. Germline V CDR1 and CDR2: LNHDA, SQIVND (reference sequence). The CDR3 DNA reads as TGTGCCAGTAGTATCGGGGGCGCAGGCACAGATACGCAGTATTTT. Translating gives CASSIGGAGTDTQYF.

This clonotype was counted between two and nine times. V gene TRBV6-2 or TRBV6-3 combines with J gene TRBJ2-2, with D possibly TRBD1 on 5 matching bases. The CDR3 has 16 residues. Germline CDR1 is MNHEY and CDR2 is SVGEGT. V lost 6 bases and J 4 bases, leaving 18 bases between the germline ends. The CDR3 sequence: CASSYQGPGLTGELFF. The CDR3 region has the DNA TGTGCCAGCAGCTACCAGGGTCCCGGCCTCACCGGGGAGCTGTTTTTT.

The chain links TRBV13 to TRBJ2-2; a possible D gene is TRBD2 (6 bases). V was cut by 1 base and J by 1 base, with 13 bases left in between. The CDR3 is 17 residues long. The germline CDR1 and CDR2 sequences are PRHDT and FYEKMQ (reference sequence). CDR3 residues: CASSLVLAEKNTGELFF. In nucleotides, the CDR3 is TGTGCCAGCAGCTTAGTCTTAGCGGAGAAGAACACCGGGGAGCTGTTTTTT.

In its sample, this clonotype was seen once. The gene calls are TRBV6-6 and TRBJ2-3, with 12 bases that match TRBD2. CDR3 length equals 15 residues. Trimming took 7 bases from V and 4 from J; bases not matched to a gene: 6. Germline lookup yields CDR1 MNHNY and CDR2 SVGAGI (reference sequence). The CDR3 DNA reads TGTGCCAGCAAGCTAGCGGGGGGGCCCGCAGATACGCAGTATTTT. Protein product: CASKLAGGPADTQYF.

The chain links TRBV19 to TRBJ1-5, with 9 bases aligning to TRBD1. The CDR3 extends over 13 amino acids. From germline, CDR1 is LNHDA and CDR2 SQIVND (reference sequence). V dropped 9 bases and J dropped 5; count of bases not matched to a gene: 5. In DNA, the CDR3 is TGTGCCAGCAGGGACAGGGTGCATCAGCCCCAGCATTTT. Residues: CASRDRVHQPQHF.

The chain links TRBV18 to TRBJ2-2; no definite D call. Germline CDR1 reads KGHSH; CDR2 reads LQKENI. The CDR3 is 13 amino acids. With 2 bases removed from V and 5 bases from J, the gap between germline ends came to 6 bases. CDR3 loop: CASSPVITGELFF. The CDR3 DNA reads as TGTGCCAGCTCACCAGTGATTACCGGGGAGCTGTTTTTT.

The chain has TRBV28 and TRBJ2-5, with 11 bases that match TRBD2. Trimming removed 6 bases from V and 0 bases from J; junction bases left unmatched: 6. In germline, CDR1 is MDHEN, CDR2 SYDVKM. The CDR3 has 16 amino acids. The CDR3 protein is CASSLPGLADQETQYF. CDR3 in DNA: TGTGCCAGCAGCCTCCCGGGACTAGCGGACCAAGAGACCCAGTACTTC. Filled out from reference TRBV28 and TRBJ2-5, the complete variable domain reads DVKVTQSSRYLVKRTGEKVFLECVQDMDHENMFWYRQDPGLGLRLIYFSYDVKMKEKGDIPEGYSVSREKKERFSLILESASTNQTSMYLCASSLPGLADQETQYFGPGTRLLVL.

CDR3 sequence (DNA): TGTGCCAGCAGATCGAGGGACAGACCCAATGAGCAGTTCTTC. Amino acid sequence: CASRSRDRPNEQFF. J is TRBJ2-1 and V is TRBV6-6, with TRBD1 matching over 7 bases. V lost 6 bases and J lost 6; bases outside the gene matches: 8. The CDR3 runs to 14 residues. CDR1 MNHNY and CDR2 SVGAGI come from the germline V gene (reference sequence).

V usage is TRBV29-1 and J usage is TRBJ1-5; no firm D call. The length of the CDR3 is 13 residues. CDR1 and CDR2 from the germline V gene are SQVTM and ANQGSEA. The V gene lost 6 bases and the J gene lost 9 bases, with 18 bases spanning the gap. CDR3 sequence reads: CSVAASGGSPQHF. CDR3 coding DNA: TGCAGCGTCGCGGCGTCAGGAGGGTCGCCCCAGCATTTT.

The chain has TRBV7-3 and TRBJ2-2; D is perhaps TRBD1 (6 bases). From germline, CDR1 is SGHTA and CDR2 FQGTGA. V was clipped by 5 bases and J by 2 bases, with 12 bases between them. The CDR3 length is 15 residues. CDR3 DNA: TGTGCCAGCAGCCAGACAGGCGGAAACACCGGGGAGCTGTTTTTT. Translating gives CASSQTGGNTGELFF.

To note about this clonotype: In this CDR3 the conserved last residue, phenylalanine or tryptophan, is missing, so a read error is likely. Because the CDR3's place on the DNA is in doubt, the DNA is left out and the CDR3 is given as listed by TCRdb. This chain joins TRBV19 and TRBJ2-7. Looked up from germline, CDR1 is LNHDA and CDR2 is SQIVND (reference sequence). The CDR3 sequence runs 9 residues, both termini included. The chain's CDR3 is CASSRIRSL.

V usage is TRBV20-1 and J usage is TRBJ2-7, with TRBD1 matching over 9 bases. V lost 6 bases to trimming and J lost 2 bases; unmatched junction nucleotides: 8. In germline, CDR1 is DFQATT, CDR2 SNEGSKA (reference sequence). The CDR3 contains 14 residues. CDR3 bases: TGCAGTGCCGATTGGGACAGGGAAGCCTACGAGCAGTACTTC. The encoded protein is CSADWDREAYEQYF.

In its sample, this clonotype was seen once. Here the CDR3 reads CAITWARQETQYF. The CDR3 DNA reads as TGTGCCATCACCTGGGCCCGCCAAGAGACCCAGTACTTC. The genes are TRBV6-2 or TRBV6-3 and TRBJ2-5; the D is unclear. Germline V gene lookup returns CDR1 MNHEY and CDR2 SVGEGT. The CDR3 sequence is 13 residues long. Between the trimmed V and J ends, which lost 10 bases and 1 base, there was a span of 13 bases.

For the CDR3, the DNA is TGTGCCAGCAGCTTAACAAATGGGGGCTACGAGCAGTACGTC. It translates to CASSLTNGGYEQYV. The chain combines TRBV7-2 with TRBJ2-7, with D tentatively TRBD1 or TRBD2 (5 bases each). CDR1 and CDR2 (germline): SGHTA, FQGNSA. The CDR3 has 14 amino acids. Trimming shortened V by 2 bases and J by 3 bases, and 11 bases separated the two germline ends.

The V call is TRBV20-1, the J call TRBJ1-5, with 7 nucleotides matching TRBD1. The CDR3 spans 17 residues. Germline lookup yields CDR1 DFQATT and CDR2 SNEGSKA (reference sequence). Germline trimming cut 5 bases from V and 1 base from J; bases unmatched to any gene: 14. The CDR3 spells CSALDRAAGGSNQPQHF. The DNA of the CDR3 is TGCAGTGCTCTTGACAGGGCAGCAGGTGGGAGCAATCAGCCCCAGCATTTT.

The gene calls are TRBV20-1 and TRBJ1-2, with TRBD1 as a possible D gene (5 bases). The V end lost 5 bases, the J end lost 0 bases, and 13 bases lay between the germline ends. This CDR3 comprises 14 residues. Germline CDR1 is DFQATT and CDR2 is SNEGSKA (reference sequence). CDR3 sequence reads: CSALGPKANYGYTF. The CDR3 DNA follows: TGCAGTGCTTTGGGACCTAAAGCTAACTATGGCTACACCTTC.

The chain is built from TRBV5-1 and TRBJ2-5; either TRBD1 or TRBD2 may fit D (5 bases each). Trimming took off 2 bases at V and 4 bases at J, with 21 bases between the two ends. This CDR3 is built from 17 residues. Germline values: CDR1 SGHRS, CDR2 YFSETQ. This chain's CDR3 is CASSFKARGRAGETQYF. Here the CDR3 DNA reads TGCGCCAGCAGCTTCAAGGCAAGGGGCCGGGCGGGAGAGACCCAGTACTTC.

V usage is TRBV20-1 and J usage is TRBJ1-5; no reliable D call. Trimming pared 0 bases from V and 0 bases from J, leaving 3 bases between. The CDR3 totals 13 residues. Germline V CDR1 and CDR2: DFQATT, SNEGSKA (reference sequence). The CDR3: CSARETSNQPQHF. In DNA, the CDR3 is TGCAGTGCTAGAGAAACTAGCAATCAGCCCCAGCATTTT.

This chain links TRBV28 with TRBJ2-7; 7 positions agree with TRBD1. CDR3 length equals 15 residues. From germline, CDR1 is MDHEN and CDR2 SYDVKM. Unmatched junction bases numbered 12, after V lost 6 bases and J lost 4 bases. The CDR3 nucleotides read TGTGCCAGCAGCAAACACAGGGGAGCAGGGTACGAGCAGTACTTC. It translates to CASSKHRGAGYEQYF. Supplemented by reference TRBV28 and TRBJ2-7, the full variable domain reads DVKVTQSSRYLVKRTGEKVFLECVQDMDHENMFWYRQDPGLGLRLIYFSYDVKMKEKGDIPEGYSVSREKKERFSLILESASTNQTSMYLCASSKHRGAGYEQYFGPGTRLTVT.

The rearrangement joins TRBV25-1 to TRBJ2-1; possibly TRBD1 for D (6 bases). The CDR3 has 13 amino acids. Germline V gene sequence: CDR1 MGHDK, CDR2 SYGVNS. Trimming shortened V by 7 bases and J by 5 bases, and 12 bases separated the two germline ends. The CDR3: CASTSNRDNEQFF. CDR3 coding DNA: TGTGCCAGCACCTCTAACAGGGACAATGAGCAGTTCTTC.

The chain carries TRBV4-2 and TRBJ2-3, with 9 positions matching TRBD2. Losses at the gene ends were 6 bases for V and 0 bases for J; bases not matched to a gene: 1. The CDR3 length is 14 residues. The germline V gene has CDR1 LGHNA and CDR2 YNFKEQ. The CDR3 region has the DNA TGTGCCAGCAGACTAGCGGGTAGCACAGATACGCAGTATTTT. Translating it yields CASRLAGSTDTQYF.

This chain connects TRBV28 to TRBJ1-2; no clear D gene. The CDR3 has 13 amino acids. Germline V CDR1 and CDR2: MDHEN, SYDVKM. V was pared by 3 bases and J by 6 bases, with 11 bases between. The CDR3 reads CASSLIAVDGYTF. The CDR3 nucleotides read TGTGCCAGCAGTTTGATCGCAGTCGATGGCTACACCTTC.

The chain links TRBV14 to TRBJ2-1; D possibly corresponds to TRBD2 (5 bases). Trimming took 2 bases from V and 6 from J, leaving 14 bases between them. Germline V CDR1 and CDR2: SGHDN, FVKESK. The CDR3 extends over 15 amino acids. This chain's CDR3 is CASSQSRAQANEQFF. CDR3 sequence (DNA): TGTGCCAGCAGCCAATCGCGGGCCCAGGCCAATGAGCAGTTCTTC.

V usage is TRBV12-3 or TRBV12-4 and J usage is TRBJ2-1; TRBD2 matches 10 bases. Trimming cost V 5 bases and J 12 bases; bases outside gene matches: 4. This CDR3 region has 12 residues. Here the CDR3 reads CASSQGLARQFF. The DNA for the CDR3 is TGTGCCAGCAGTCAGGGACTAGCGAGGCAGTTCTTC.